The clone carrying this TCR beta chain is medium-sized in the sample. TCR beta rearrangements were amplified from peripheral blood genomic DNA. TRB rearrangements spanning V, D and J were amplified using mixed TRB-A/B primers. TCRdb ran MiXCR on the multiplex PCR reads and lists one entry per CDR3 protein. The sample holds about 6,000 distinct CDR3 sequences, roughly a quarter seen once. Trimming cost V 2 bases and J 3 bases, with 10 bases left between them. CDR1 is SGHTA and CDR2 is FQGTGA in the germline V gene. This CDR3 spans 15 amino acids. This record belongs to a study of T cell repertoires in aging, cancer and after chemotherapy.

Sequencing was done on a sample of blood. J is TRBJ2-2 and V is TRBV7-3, with a tentative D call TRBD1 (5 bases). The receptor comes from a human donor in good health. CDR3 in DNA: TGTGCCAGCAGCTTACTGGGGCCGGACACCGGGGAGCTGTTTTTT. It codes for CASSLLGPDTGELFF.